The clone carrying this T cell receptor (beta chain) was recorded a few times. Antigen: not known. The study sequenced cultured CD4+ T cell DNA using the Oncomine TCR Beta short-read assay. TCRdb re-called the PCR reads through MiXCR, storing one row per CDR3 protein. This sample has 15,000 to 20,000 distinct CDR3 sequences; approximately 42% occur once, and the top ten carry approximately 26%. The entry originates in a study of vaccination and CD4 T cells after COVID-19. Findings and caveats of the study: Spike mono-reactivity was found in 304 of 307 vaccine-specific clones from convalescent patients.

Germline V gene data show CDR1 as SGHAT and CDR2 as FQDESV (reference sequence). The CDR3 contains 15 residues. The V end lost 2 bases, the J end lost 6 bases, and 15 bases lay between the germline ends. Treatment meaning: roughly 10-day PBMC culture with coronavirus spike peptide pools or control peptides (ViraFEST assay). Negative selection purified CD4+ T cells after approximately nine days of culture. This clonotype was obtained from a human donor who received a COVID-19 vaccine. V gene TRBV11-1 combines with J gene TRBJ2-3; no reliable D call. The sequenced sample was CD4+ T cells from blood, cultured in vitro, obtained before SARS-CoV-2 vaccination. In DNA form, the CDR3 reads TGTGCCAGCAGCTTACTTGGGCCAAATGGGGATACGCAGTATTTT. Translation gives CASSLLGPNGDTQYF.